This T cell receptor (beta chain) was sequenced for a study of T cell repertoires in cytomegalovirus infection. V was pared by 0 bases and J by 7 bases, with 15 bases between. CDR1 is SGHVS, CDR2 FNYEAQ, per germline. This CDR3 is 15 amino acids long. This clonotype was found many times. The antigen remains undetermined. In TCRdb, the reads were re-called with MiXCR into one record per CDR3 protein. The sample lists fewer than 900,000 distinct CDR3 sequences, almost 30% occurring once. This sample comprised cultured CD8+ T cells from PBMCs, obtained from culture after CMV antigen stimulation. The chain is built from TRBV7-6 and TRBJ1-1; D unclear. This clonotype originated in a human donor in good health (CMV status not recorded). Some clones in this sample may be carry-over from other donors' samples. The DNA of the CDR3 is TGTGCCAGCAGCTTAGCCATCGGCAGAACAGATGAAGCTTTCTTT. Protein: CASSLAIGRTDEAFF.